Detailed here is one T cell receptor beta chain. Its antigen is not known. Other DNA sequences in this specimen translate into the identical CDR3. The sample comes from a study of T cell responses to AZD1222 COVID-19 vaccine. Background on the study: Investigators merged groups given second doses at roughly 4 or roughly 12 weeks. Study-level findings and limits: The donor cohort was predominantly white British with a female majority, and clonal diversity may have been underestimated. Every sample of the repertoires postdated the peak T cell response. The study found vaccine-associated CD4 TCRs spanning spike, dominant at 160-218 and 743-854.

Unmatched junction bases numbered 2, after V lost 4 bases and J lost 4 bases. This CDR3 region has 13 residues. The germline gives CDR1 SGHTA, CDR2 FQGTGA. Method: immunoSEQ multiplex PCR; TCRdb's copy keeps in-frame clones and lacks some. The data show approximately 130,000 clones, with roughly 89% seen just once and 28% held by the top ten. The sequence was collected from an adult in good health. The source was peripheral blood, collected on day 0 of AZD1222 vaccination. The genes are TRBV7-3 and TRBJ1-2, with 8 positions matching TRBD1. Here the CDR3 reads CASSSGQGYGYTF. As DNA, the CDR3 is TGTGCCAGCAGCTCAGGACAGGGCTATGGCTACACCTTC. The complete variable domain, with remaining parts taken from reference TRBV7-3 and TRBJ1-2, reads GAGVSQTPSNKVTEKGKYVELRCDPISGHTALYWYRQSLGQGPEFLIYFQGTGAADDSGLPNDRFFAVRPEGSVSTLKIQRTERGDSAVYLCASSSGQGYGYTFGSGTRLTVV.